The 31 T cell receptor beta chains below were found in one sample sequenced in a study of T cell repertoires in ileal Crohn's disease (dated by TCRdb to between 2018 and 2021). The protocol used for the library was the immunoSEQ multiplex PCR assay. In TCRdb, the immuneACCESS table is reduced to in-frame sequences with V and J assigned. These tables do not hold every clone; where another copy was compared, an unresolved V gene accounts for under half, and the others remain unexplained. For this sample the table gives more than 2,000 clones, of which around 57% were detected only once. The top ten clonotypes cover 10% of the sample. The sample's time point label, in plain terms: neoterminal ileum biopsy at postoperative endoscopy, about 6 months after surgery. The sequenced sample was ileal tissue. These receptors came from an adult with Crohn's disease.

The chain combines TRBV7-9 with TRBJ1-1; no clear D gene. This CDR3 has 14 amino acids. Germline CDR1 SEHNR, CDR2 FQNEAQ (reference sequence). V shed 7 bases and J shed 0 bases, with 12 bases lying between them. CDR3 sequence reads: CASTTPGLNTEAFF. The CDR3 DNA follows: TGTGCCAGCACCACCCCGGGGTTGAACACTGAAGCTTTCTTT.

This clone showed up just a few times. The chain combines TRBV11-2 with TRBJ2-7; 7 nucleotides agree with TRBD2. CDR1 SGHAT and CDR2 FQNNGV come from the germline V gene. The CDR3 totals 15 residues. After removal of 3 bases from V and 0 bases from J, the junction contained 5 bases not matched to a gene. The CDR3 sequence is CASSLLAGNSYEQYF. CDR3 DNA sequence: TGTGCCAGCAGCTTGTTAGCGGGTAACTCCTACGAGCAGTACTTC.

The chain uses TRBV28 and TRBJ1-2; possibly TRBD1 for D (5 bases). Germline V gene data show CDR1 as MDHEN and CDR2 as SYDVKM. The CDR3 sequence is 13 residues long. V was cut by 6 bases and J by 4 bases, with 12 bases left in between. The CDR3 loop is CASSPGGTYGYTF. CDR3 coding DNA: TGTGCCAGCAGCCCCGGGGGTACCTATGGCTACACCTTC.

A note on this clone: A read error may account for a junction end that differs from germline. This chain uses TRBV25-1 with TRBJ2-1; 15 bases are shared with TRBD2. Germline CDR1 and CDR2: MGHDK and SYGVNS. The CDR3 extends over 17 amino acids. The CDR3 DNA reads TGTGCCGGCAGTCCTGAAGGTACCGGACTAGCGGGGGGGAGGCAGTTCTTC. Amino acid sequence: CAGSPEGTGLAGGRQFF.

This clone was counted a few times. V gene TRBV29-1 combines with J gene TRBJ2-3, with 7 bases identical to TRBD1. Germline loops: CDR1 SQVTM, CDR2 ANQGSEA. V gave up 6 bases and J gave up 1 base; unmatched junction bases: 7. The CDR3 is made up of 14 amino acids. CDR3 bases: TGCAGCGTCCAGACCACAGGGGGCACAGATACGCAGTATTTT. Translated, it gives CSVQTTGGTDTQYF.

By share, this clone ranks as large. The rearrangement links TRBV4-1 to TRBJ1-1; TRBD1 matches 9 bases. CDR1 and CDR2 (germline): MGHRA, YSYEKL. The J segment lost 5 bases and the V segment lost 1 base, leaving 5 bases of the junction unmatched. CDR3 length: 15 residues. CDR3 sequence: CASSQAGQGGTEAFF. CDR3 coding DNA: TGCGCCAGCAGCCAAGCGGGACAGGGAGGGACTGAAGCTTTCTTT.

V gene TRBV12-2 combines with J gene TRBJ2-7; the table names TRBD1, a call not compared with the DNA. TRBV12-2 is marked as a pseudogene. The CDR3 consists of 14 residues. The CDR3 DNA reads TGTGCAAGTCGCCGCTCGGGACAGCCCTACGAGCAGTACTTC. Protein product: CASRRSGQPYEQYF.

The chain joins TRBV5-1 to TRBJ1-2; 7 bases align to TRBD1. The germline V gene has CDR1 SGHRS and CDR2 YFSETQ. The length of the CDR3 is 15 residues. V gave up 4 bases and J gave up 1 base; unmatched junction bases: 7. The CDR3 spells CASSQYGDSNYGYTF. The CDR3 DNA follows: TGCGCCAGCAGCCAATATGGGGACAGTAACTATGGCTACACCTTC.

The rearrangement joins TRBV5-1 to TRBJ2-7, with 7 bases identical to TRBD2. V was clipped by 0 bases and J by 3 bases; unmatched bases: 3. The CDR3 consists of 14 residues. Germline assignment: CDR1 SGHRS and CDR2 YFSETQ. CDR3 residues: CASSLDQRGYEQYF. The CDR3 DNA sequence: TGCGCCAGCAGCTTGGACCAGCGGGGCTACGAGCAGTACTTC.

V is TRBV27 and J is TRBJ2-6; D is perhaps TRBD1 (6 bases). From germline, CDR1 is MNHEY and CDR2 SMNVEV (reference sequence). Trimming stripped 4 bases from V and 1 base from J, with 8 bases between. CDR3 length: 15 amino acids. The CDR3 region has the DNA TGTGCCAGCAGTTCCACAGGGTCTGGGGCCAACGTCCTGACTTTC. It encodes CASSSTGSGANVLTF.

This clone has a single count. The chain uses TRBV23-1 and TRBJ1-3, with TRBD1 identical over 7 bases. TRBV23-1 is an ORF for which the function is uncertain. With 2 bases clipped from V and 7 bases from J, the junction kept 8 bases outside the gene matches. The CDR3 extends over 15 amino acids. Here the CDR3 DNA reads TGCGCCAGCAGTCAAGCGACAGGGCCGTGGAACACCATATATTTT. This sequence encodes CASSQATGPWNTIYF.

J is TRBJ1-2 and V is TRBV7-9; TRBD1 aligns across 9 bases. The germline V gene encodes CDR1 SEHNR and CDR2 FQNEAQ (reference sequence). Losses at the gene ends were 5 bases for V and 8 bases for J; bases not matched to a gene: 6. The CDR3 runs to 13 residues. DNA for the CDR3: TGTGCCAGCAGCCTGACAGGGGGTAACGGCTACACCTTC. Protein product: CASSLTGGNGYTF.

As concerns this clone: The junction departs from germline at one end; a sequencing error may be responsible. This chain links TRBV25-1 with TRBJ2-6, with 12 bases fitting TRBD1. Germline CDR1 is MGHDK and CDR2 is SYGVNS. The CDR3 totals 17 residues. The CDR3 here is CASSPGQGAPGANALTF. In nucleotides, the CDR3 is TGTGCCAGCAGTCCGGGACAGGGGGCGCCAGGGGCCAACGCCCTGACTTTC.

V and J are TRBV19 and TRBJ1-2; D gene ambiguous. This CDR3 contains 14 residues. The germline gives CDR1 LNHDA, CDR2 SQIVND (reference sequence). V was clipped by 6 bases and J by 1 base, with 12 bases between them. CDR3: CASSPPGGNYGYTF. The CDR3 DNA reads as TGTGCCAGTAGCCCACCGGGAGGTAACTATGGCTACACCTTC.

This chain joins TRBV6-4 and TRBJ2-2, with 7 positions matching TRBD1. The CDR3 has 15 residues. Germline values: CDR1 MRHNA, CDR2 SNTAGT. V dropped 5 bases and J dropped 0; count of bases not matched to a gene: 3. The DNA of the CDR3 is TGTGCCAGCAGTCCAACAGGGGCGAACACCGGGGAGCTGTTTTTT. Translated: CASSPTGANTGELFF.

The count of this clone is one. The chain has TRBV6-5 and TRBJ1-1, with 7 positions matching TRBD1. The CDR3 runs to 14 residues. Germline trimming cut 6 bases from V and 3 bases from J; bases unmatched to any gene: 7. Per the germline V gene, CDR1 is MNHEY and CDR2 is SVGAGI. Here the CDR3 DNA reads TGTGCCAGCAGGGCGGGACAGCTTCACACTGAAGCTTTCTTT. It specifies CASRAGQLHTEAFF.

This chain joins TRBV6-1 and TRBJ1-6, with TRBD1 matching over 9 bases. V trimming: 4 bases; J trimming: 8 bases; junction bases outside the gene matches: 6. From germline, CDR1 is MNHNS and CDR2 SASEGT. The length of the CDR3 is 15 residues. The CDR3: CASSAGQGLHSPLHF. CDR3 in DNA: TGTGCCAGCAGTGCTGGACAGGGGTTACATTCACCCCTCCACTTT.

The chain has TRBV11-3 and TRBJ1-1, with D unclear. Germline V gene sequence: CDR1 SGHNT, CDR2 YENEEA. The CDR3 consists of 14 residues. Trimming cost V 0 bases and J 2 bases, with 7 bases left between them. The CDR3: CASSLDLSNTEAFF. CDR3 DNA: TGTGCCAGCAGCTTAGATCTGAGTAACACTGAAGCTTTCTTT.

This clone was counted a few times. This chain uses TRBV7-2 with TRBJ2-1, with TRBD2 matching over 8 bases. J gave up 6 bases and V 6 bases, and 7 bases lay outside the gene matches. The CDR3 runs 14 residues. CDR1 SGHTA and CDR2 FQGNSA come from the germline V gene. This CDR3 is CASSSYSGVNEQFF. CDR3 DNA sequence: TGTGCCAGCAGTTCTTATAGCGGGGTCAATGAGCAGTTCTTC.

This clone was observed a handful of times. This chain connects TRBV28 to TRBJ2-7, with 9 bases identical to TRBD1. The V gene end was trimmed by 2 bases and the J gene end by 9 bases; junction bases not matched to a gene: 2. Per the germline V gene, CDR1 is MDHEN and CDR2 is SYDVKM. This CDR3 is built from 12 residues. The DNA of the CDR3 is TGTGCCAGCAGTTTAAAGGGACAGGGGCAGTACTTC. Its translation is CASSLKGQGQYF. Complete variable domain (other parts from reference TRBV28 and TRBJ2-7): DVKVTQSSRYLVKRTGEKVFLECVQDMDHENMFWYRQDPGLGLRLIYFSYDVKMKEKGDIPEGYSVSREKKERFSLILESASTNQTSMYLCASSLKGQGQYFGPGTRLTVT.

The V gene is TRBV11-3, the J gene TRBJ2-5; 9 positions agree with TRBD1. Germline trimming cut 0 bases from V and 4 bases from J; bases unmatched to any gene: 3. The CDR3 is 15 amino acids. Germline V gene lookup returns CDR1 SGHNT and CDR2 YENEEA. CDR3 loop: CASSLEGTGIETQYF. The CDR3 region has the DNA TGTGCCAGCAGCTTAGAAGGGACAGGGATAGAGACCCAGTACTTC.

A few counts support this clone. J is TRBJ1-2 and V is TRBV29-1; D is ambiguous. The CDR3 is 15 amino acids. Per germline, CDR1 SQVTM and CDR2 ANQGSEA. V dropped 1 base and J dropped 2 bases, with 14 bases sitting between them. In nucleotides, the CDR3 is TGCAGCGTTGAAGCCGAAAGGCGGGGAAACTATGGCTACACCTTC. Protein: CSVEAERRGNYGYTF.

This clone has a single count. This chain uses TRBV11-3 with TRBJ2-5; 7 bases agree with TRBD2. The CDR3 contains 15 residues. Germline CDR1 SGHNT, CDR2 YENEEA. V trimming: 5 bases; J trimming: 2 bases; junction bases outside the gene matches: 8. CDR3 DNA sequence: TGTGCCAGCAGCCCTACGGGAGCGGGACAAGAGACCCAGTACTTC. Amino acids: CASSPTGAGQETQYF.

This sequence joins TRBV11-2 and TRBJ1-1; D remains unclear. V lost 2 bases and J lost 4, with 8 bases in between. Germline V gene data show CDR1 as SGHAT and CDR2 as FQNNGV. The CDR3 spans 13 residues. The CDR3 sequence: CASSLTPVTEAFF. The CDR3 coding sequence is TGTGCCAGCAGCTTAACTCCCGTCACTGAAGCTTTCTTT. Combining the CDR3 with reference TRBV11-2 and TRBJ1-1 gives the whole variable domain EAGVAQSPRYKIIEKRQSVAFWCNPISGHATLYWYQQILGQGPKLLIQFQNNGVVDDSQLPKDRFSAERLKGVDSTLKIQPAKLEDSAVYLCASSLTPVTEAFFGQGTRLTVV.

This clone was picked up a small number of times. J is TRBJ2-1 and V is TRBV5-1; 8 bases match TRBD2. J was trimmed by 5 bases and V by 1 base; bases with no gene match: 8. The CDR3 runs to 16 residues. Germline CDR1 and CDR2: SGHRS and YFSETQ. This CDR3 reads CASSLRPAGEDNEQFF. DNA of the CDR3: TGCGCCAGCAGCTTGAGACCAGCGGGAGAAGACAATGAGCAGTTCTTC.

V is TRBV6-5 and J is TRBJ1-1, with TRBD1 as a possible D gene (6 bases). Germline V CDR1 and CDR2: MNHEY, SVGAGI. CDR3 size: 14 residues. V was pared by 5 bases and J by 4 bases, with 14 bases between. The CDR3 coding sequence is TGTGCCAGCAGTCAGGGGTTACGAACCACTGAAGCTTTCTTT. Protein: CASSQGLRTTEAFF.

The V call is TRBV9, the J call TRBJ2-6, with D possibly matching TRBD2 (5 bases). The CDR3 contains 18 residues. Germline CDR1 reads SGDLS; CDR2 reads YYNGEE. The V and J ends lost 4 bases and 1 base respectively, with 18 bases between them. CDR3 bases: TGTGCCAGCAGCCCATCGGGGTTTGCGAGGTCTGGGGCCAACGTCCTGACTTTC. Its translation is CASSPSGFARSGANVLTF.

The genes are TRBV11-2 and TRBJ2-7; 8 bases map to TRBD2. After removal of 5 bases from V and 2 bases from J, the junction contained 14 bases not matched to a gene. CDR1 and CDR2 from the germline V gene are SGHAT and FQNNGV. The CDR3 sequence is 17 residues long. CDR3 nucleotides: TGTGCCAGCAGCATCTACGGGGCCAGCGGGAGTGCCTACGAGCAGTACTTC. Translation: CASSIYGASGSAYEQYF. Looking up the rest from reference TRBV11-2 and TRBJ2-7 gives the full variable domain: EAGVAQSPRYKIIEKRQSVAFWCNPISGHATLYWYQQILGQGPKLLIQFQNNGVVDDSQLPKDRFSAERLKGVDSTLKIQPAKLEDSAVYLCASSIYGASGSAYEQYFGPGTRLTVT.

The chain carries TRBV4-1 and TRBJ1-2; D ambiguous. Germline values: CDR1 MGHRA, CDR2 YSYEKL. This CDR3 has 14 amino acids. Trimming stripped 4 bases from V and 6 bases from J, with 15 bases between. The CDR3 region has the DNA TGCGCCAGCAGCCCGTCCTCGGGGTTCGATGGCTACACCTTC. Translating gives CASSPSSGFDGYTF.

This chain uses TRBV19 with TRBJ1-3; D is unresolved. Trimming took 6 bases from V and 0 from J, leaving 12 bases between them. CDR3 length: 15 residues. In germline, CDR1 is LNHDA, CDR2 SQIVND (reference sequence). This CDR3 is CASRPDTSSGNTIYF. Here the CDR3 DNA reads TGTGCCAGTAGACCAGACACCAGCTCTGGAAACACCATATATTTT.

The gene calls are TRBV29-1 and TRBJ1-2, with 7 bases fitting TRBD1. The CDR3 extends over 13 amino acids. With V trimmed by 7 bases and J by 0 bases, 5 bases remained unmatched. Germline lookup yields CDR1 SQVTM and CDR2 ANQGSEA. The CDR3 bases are TGCAGCGCTGGACAGGAGGCTAACTATGGCTACACCTTC. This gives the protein CSAGQEANYGYTF.